Presented here are 24 T cell receptor beta chains from one specimen sequenced in a study of T-cell memory formation after mild COVID-19. TCRdb re-called the 5' RACE reads through MiXCR, storing one row per CDR3 protein. The table includes about 290,000 distinct CDR3 sequences, approximately 18% detected once. Source material: PBMCs or a T cell subset sorted from them (not recorded which). These receptors were collected from a man younger than 35 who had mild COVID-19 (a few samples of this study predate the infection). Cell type and time point are not known.

The chain combines TRBV27 with TRBJ2-6; D may be TRBD1 or TRBD2 (5 bases each). Germline-derived CDR1 and CDR2 are MNHEY and SMNVEV (reference sequence). V lost 0 bases to trimming and J lost 3 bases, with 12 bases between them. CDR3 length: 17 residues. The CDR3 here is CASSLSRGSGGANVLTF. The CDR3 nucleotides are TGTGCCAGCAGTTTATCGAGGGGATCGGGTGGGGCCAACGTCCTGACTTTC.

This clonotype appeared a few times. The CDR3 here is CASSQYGQGSNQPQHF. The CDR3 nucleotides read TGCGCCAGCAGCCAGTATGGACAGGGGAGCAATCAGCCCCAGCATTTT. The rearrangement links TRBV4-1 to TRBJ1-5; 9 positions agree with TRBD1. Trimming took 3 bases from V and 1 from J; bases not matched to a gene: 4. This CDR3 is built from 16 residues. Germline V lookup: CDR1 MGHRA, CDR2 YSYEKL.

This clonotype has a handful of counts. This sequence joins TRBV12-3 or TRBV12-4 and TRBJ2-2; tentative D call: TRBD2 (6 bases). With 4 bases removed from V and 6 bases from J, the gap between germline ends came to 15 bases. The CDR3 is 15 residues long. The CDR3 DNA is TGTGCCAGCAGTTCGCGGGGTACCTCAGCCGGGGAGCTGTTTTTT. It is translated as CASSSRGTSAGELFF.

The chain links TRBV6-2 or TRBV6-3 to TRBJ1-1; tentative D call: TRBD1 (5 bases). Trimming shortened V by 8 bases and J by 1 base, and 8 bases separated the two germline ends. CDR1 and CDR2 (germline): MNHEY, SVGEGT. CDR3 length equals 12 residues. The CDR3 reads CASWQGNTEAFF. The CDR3 DNA follows: TGTGCCAGCTGGCAGGGGAACACTGAAGCTTTCTTT.

The chain joins TRBV3-1 to TRBJ1-1; D is unresolved. Germline CDR1 reads LGHDT; CDR2 reads YNNKEL (reference sequence). CDR3 length: 13 amino acids. V was trimmed by 1 base and J by 3 bases, leaving 6 bases between them. This CDR3 is CASSQAAHTEAFF. In DNA, the CDR3 is TGTGCCAGCAGCCAAGCGGCCCACACTGAAGCTTTCTTT.

This clonotype showed up just a few times. The V and J genes are TRBV7-2 and TRBJ2-3; a possible D gene is TRBD1 (6 bases). The CDR3 consists of 15 residues. The germline V and J ends were trimmed by 5 bases and 3 bases, with 15 bases remaining between them. CDR1 is SGHTA and CDR2 is FQGNSA in the germline V gene. The CDR3: CASSHGDRRTDTQYF. As DNA, the CDR3 is TGTGCCAGCAGCCACGGAGACAGGAGAACAGATACGCAGTATTTT.

In this sample, this clonotype is medium-sized (0.01 to 0.1%). This chain connects TRBV9 to TRBJ1-6, with D hard to call. This CDR3 has 14 amino acids. Germline V lookup: CDR1 SGDLS, CDR2 YYNGEE. V lost 6 bases to trimming and J lost 12 bases, with 19 bases between them. The CDR3 DNA is TGTGCCAGCACCTTATCGGGGTTAGGAGGACCCCTCCACTTT. As protein: CASTLSGLGGPLHF. The full variable domain, in which reference TRBV9 and TRBJ1-6 provide the parts outside the CDR3, is DSGVTQTPKHLITATGQRVTLRCSPRSGDLSVYWYQQSLDQGLQFLIQYYNGEERAKGNILERFSAQQFPDLHSELNLSSLELGDSALYFCASTLSGLGGPLHFGNGTRLTVT.

Ten or more counts support this clonotype. This rearrangement joins TRBV5-1 to TRBJ2-7, with D possibly TRBD2 on 5 matching bases. The CDR3 extends over 14 amino acids. The ends were cut back, 0 bases at V and 2 bases at J, with 9 bases in the middle. Germline V lookup: CDR1 SGHRS, CDR2 YFSETQ. The CDR3 reads CASSLGERPYEQYF. In DNA form, the CDR3 reads TGCGCCAGCAGCTTGGGGGAGAGACCCTACGAGCAGTACTTC. Combining the CDR3 with reference TRBV5-1 and TRBJ2-7 gives the whole variable domain KAGVTQTPRYLIKTRGQQVTLSCSPISGHRSVSWYQQTPGQGLQFLFEYFSETQRNKGNFPGRFSGRQFSNSRSEMNVSTLELGDSALYLCASSLGERPYEQYFGPGTRLTVT.

Worth noting for this clonotype: At one end the junction does not follow the germline gene, possibly because of a read error. The chain carries TRBV7-2 and TRBJ1-4, with D unresolved. The CDR3 is 14 amino acids. Germline CDR1 reads SGHTA; CDR2 reads FQGNSA. CDR3 in amino acids: CASSSAGFREKLFF. The DNA of the CDR3 is TGTGCAAGCAGCTCCGCGGGTTTTCGTGAAAAACTGTTTTTT.

The chain couples TRBV6-2 or TRBV6-3 to TRBJ1-1; no firm D call. The CDR3 runs 16 residues. Germline CDR1 MNHEY, CDR2 SVGEGT. V lost 2 bases, J lost 3 bases, and 16 bases lay in between. The CDR3 protein is CASSYEAGGPHTEAFF. The CDR3 DNA sequence: TGTGCCAGCAGTTACGAGGCAGGAGGCCCCCACACTGAAGCTTTCTTT.

The chain joins TRBV6-2 or TRBV6-3 to TRBJ2-3; D gene ambiguous. Trimming pared 0 bases from V and 8 bases from J, leaving 9 bases between. The CDR3 is made up of 13 amino acids. The germline V gene encodes CDR1 MNHEY and CDR2 SVGEGT. CDR3 DNA sequence: TGTGCCAGCAGTTACTCCGACCGGGCTACGCAGTATTTT. As protein: CASSYSDRATQYF.

This clonotype occurred a few times. The V gene is TRBV20-1, the J gene TRBJ2-5; D uncertain. The V gene lost 1 base and the J gene lost 4 bases, with 10 bases spanning the gap. This CDR3 has 13 amino acids. Germline V gene data show CDR1 as DFQATT and CDR2 as SNEGSKA (reference sequence). CDR3 bases: TGCAGTGCTAGAGTCGCGACCGGAGAGACCCAGTACTTC. This codes for CSARVATGETQYF.

V is TRBV29-1 and J is TRBJ2-1; a possible D gene is TRBD1 (6 bases). This CDR3 is 12 amino acids long. Trimming took 4 bases from V and 7 from J, leaving 11 bases between them. Germline values: CDR1 SQVTM, CDR2 ANQGSEA. The CDR3, as DNA: TGCAGCGTTGTCAGGGGTGGAAATGAGCAGTTCTTC. It encodes CSVVRGGNEQFF.

This clonotype showed up just a few times. This chain joins TRBV15 and TRBJ2-7; D is possibly TRBD1 or TRBD2 (5 bases each). The ends were cut back, 3 bases at V and 2 bases at J, with 11 bases in the middle. This CDR3 spans 14 amino acids. In germline, CDR1 is LNHNV, CDR2 YYDKDF (reference sequence). CDR3 region: CATSSIRDAYEQYV. The CDR3 bases are TGTGCCACCAGCAGTATCAGGGACGCCTACGAGCAGTACGTC.

This clonotype was seen ten or more times. The CDR3 region is CASSQGRAYTF. The CDR3 coding sequence is TGCGCCAGCAGCCAAGGCAGGGCCTACACCTTC. The chain uses TRBV4-3 and TRBJ1-2; D is perhaps TRBD1 (5 bases). The CDR3 length is 11 residues. Trimming pared 1 base from V and 10 bases from J, leaving 7 bases between. From germline, CDR1 is LGHNA and CDR2 YSLEER.

The chain links TRBV4-1 to TRBJ1-1, with a tentative D call TRBD1 (5 bases). Germline V gene sequence: CDR1 MGHRA, CDR2 YSYEKL. The V and J ends lost 1 base and 7 bases respectively, with 7 bases between them. CDR3 size: 12 residues. The CDR3 sequence: CASSQVGGEAFF. In DNA form, the CDR3 reads TGCGCCAGCAGCCAAGTCGGGGGTGAAGCTTTCTTT.

The table lists this clonotype with many counts. The gene calls are TRBV7-8 and TRBJ2-3; D ambiguous. Per germline, CDR1 SGHVS and CDR2 FQNEAQ. Between the trimmed V and J ends, which lost 5 bases and 4 bases, there was a span of 13 bases. The CDR3 runs to 14 residues. This CDR3 reads CASSVRHGPDTQYF. CDR3 sequence (DNA): TGTGCCAGCAGCGTTCGACACGGGCCAGATACGCAGTATTTT.

For the CDR3, the DNA is TGCGCCAGCAGCCAACGGCAGGGGGACTTTTCCCCAACACCCACCTCACGCCCCTACGAGCAGTACGTC. This sequence encodes CASSQRQGDFSPTPTSRPYEQYV. The rearrangement uses TRBV4-3 and TRBJ2-7; tentative D call: TRBD1 (7 bases). V was pared by 2 bases and J by 2 bases, with 37 bases between. The germline V gene has CDR1 LGHNA and CDR2 YSLEER. The CDR3 spans 23 residues.

DNA of the CDR3: TGCGGCGCGGGGGCCCGCACAGATACGCAGTATTTT. Translated, it gives CGAGARTDTQYF. This chain joins TRBV20-1 and TRBJ2-3, with D tentatively TRBD2 (7 bases). Germline V gene sequence: CDR1 DFQATT, CDR2 SNEGSKA (reference sequence). There are 12 residues in the CDR3.

This clonotype came up a few times. This rearrangement joins TRBV10-3 to TRBJ1-1; D uncertain. This CDR3 has 13 amino acids. V gave up 7 bases and J gave up 6 bases, with 15 bases separating them. Germline V gene sequence: CDR1 ENHRY, CDR2 SYGVKD. CDR3 sequence reads: CAIIALGFAEAFF. In DNA, the CDR3 is TGTGCCATCATTGCCCTGGGGTTCGCTGAAGCTTTCTTT.

V usage is TRBV27 and J usage is TRBJ1-1, with 9 bases that match TRBD1. J was trimmed by 7 bases and V by 5 bases; bases with no gene match: 8. The length of the CDR3 is 14 residues. In germline, CDR1 is MNHEY, CDR2 SMNVEV (reference sequence). CDR3 coding DNA: TGTGCCAGCAGTGTACAGGGGGCCCCGAATGAAGCTTTCTTT. Protein product: CASSVQGAPNEAFF.

This clonotype was recorded many times. The chain combines TRBV7-2 with TRBJ2-5; no firm D call. This CDR3 spans 11 amino acids. The V gene lost 11 bases and the J gene lost 3 bases, with 10 bases spanning the gap. CDR1 is SGHTA, CDR2 FQGNSA, per germline. Written as DNA, the CDR3 is TGTGCCTCCTCTGCGGAAGAGACCCAGTACTTC. Its translation is CASSAEETQYF.

The rearrangement uses TRBV18 and TRBJ2-7; D is ambiguous. CDR3 length: 13 amino acids. The ends were cut back, 0 bases at V and 3 bases at J, with 6 bases in the middle. Germline V gene lookup returns CDR1 KGHSH and CDR2 LQKENI. The CDR3 sequence: CASSPPALYEQYV. CDR3 DNA: TGTGCCAGCTCACCACCCGCCCTCTACGAGCAGTACGTC.

The table lists this clonotype with many counts. This chain connects TRBV12-3 or TRBV12-4 to TRBJ1-1, with D hard to call. The CDR3 has 11 amino acids. V lost 1 base and J lost 8, with 5 bases in between. The CDR3 nucleotides read TGTGCCAGCAGTTTAGGAGGAGAAGCTTTCTTT. Residues: CASSLGGEAFF.